Shown below are 5 T cell receptor beta chains from a single sample sequenced in a study of blood T cell repertoires in COVID-19. Profiling relied on immunoSEQ multiplex PCR, and the TCRdb table lists in-frame clones only, not all of them. The table shows a few hundred thousand clones, with roughly 90% occurring only once. Sequences were obtained from peripheral blood. The receptors were sampled from a man in his 60s with acute or convalescent COVID-19.

This chain connects TRBV14 to TRBJ2-1, with 11 bases aligning to TRBD2. Trimming took 1 base from V and 9 from J; bases not matched to a gene: 14. Germline CDR1 is SGHDN and CDR2 is FVKESK. CDR3 size: 18 residues. The CDR3 nucleotides read TGTGCCAGCAGCCAAGGACCCTCCCCTAGCGGGAGGTTAGGTGAGCAGTTCTTC. It translates to CASSQGPSPSGRLGEQFF.

This sequence joins TRBV24-1 and TRBJ2-5; TRBD2 aligns across 7 bases. Trimming at V came to 6 bases and at J to 3 bases, leaving 12 bases not matched to a gene. The CDR3 consists of 16 residues. The germline CDR1 and CDR2 sequences are KGHDR and SFDVKD. CDR3 residues: CATSPSLAETKETQYF. Here the CDR3 DNA reads TGTGCCACCAGTCCCTCTCTAGCGGAGACCAAAGAGACCCAGTACTTC.

This chain's CDR3 is CASSPSFVAGELFF. The CDR3 region has the DNA TGTGCCAGCAGCCCCAGTTTTGTCGCCGGGGAGCTGTTTTTT. V and J are TRBV6-5 and TRBJ2-2; no clear D gene. The germline CDR1 and CDR2 sequences are MNHEY and SVGAGI. The CDR3 sequence is 14 residues long. V was clipped by 6 bases and J by 6 bases, with 14 bases between them.

This clone showed up just a few times. This rearrangement joins TRBV27 to TRBJ1-3; TRBD1 agrees at 8 bases. Germline loops: CDR1 MNHEY, CDR2 SMNVEV (reference sequence). V was clipped by 2 bases and J by 1 base; unmatched bases: 7. This CDR3 comprises 17 residues. CDR3 region: CASSLGWGQESGNTIYF. CDR3 bases: TGTGCCAGCAGTTTAGGGTGGGGACAGGAGTCTGGAAACACCATATATTTT.

The chain uses TRBV5-1 and TRBJ2-7; a possible D gene is TRBD1 (6 bases). The CDR3 is 15 amino acids. Germline V gives CDR1 SGHRS, CDR2 YFSETQ. Trimming cost V 4 bases and J 0 bases, with 14 bases left between them. CDR3 sequence reads: CASSPRGTASYEQYF. The DNA of the CDR3 is TGCGCCAGCAGCCCGAGGGGGACGGCCTCCTACGAGCAGTACTTC.